The T cell receptor beta chain described here comes from a study of neoadjuvant anti-PD-1 for oral cavity cancer. This clone was counted only a few times. The protocol was immunoSEQ multiplex PCR, while the TCRdb copy is restricted to in-frame clones and leaves out a portion. The sample carries about 32,000 clones, around four fifths recorded once. Time point specified: after neoadjuvant nivolumab, at surgical resection. CDR3 length: 16 amino acids. V lost 1 base, J lost 2 bases, and 7 bases stayed unmatched. This chain joins TRBV5-3 and TRBJ2-3; 7 nucleotides agree with TRBD1. TRBV5-3 is an ORF, and what it does is uncertain. The TCR comes from a person between 40 and 85 years old with oral cavity squamous cell carcinoma. Sequences were derived from PBMCs, sampled after nivolumab (anti-PD-1) treatment. CDR3 amino acids: CARSLKGAIPTDTQYF. The CDR3 DNA follows: TGTGCCAGAAGCTTGAAGGGGGCGATTCCCACAGATACGCAGTATTTT.